The 29 T cell receptor beta chains listed next were all sequenced from one sample in a study of metastatic and nonmetastatic thyroid tumors. All patients were untreated before thyroid surgery. TCRdb re-called clones via MiXCR from the PCR reads. The profile covers roughly 40,000 clones, with approximately 15% appearing a single time and 22% taken by the ten largest. The specimen was blood. These receptors were collected from a female donor with papillary thyroid cancer or a benign thyroid nodule (not recorded which). Some clones in this sample may be carry-over from other donors' samples.

The chain is built from TRBV24-1 and TRBJ2-1; D remains ambiguous. CDR3 size: 11 residues. Germline V gives CDR1 KGHDR, CDR2 SFDVKD. The V end was cut by 5 bases, the J end by 9 bases, with 7 bases between. As DNA, the CDR3 is TGTGCCACCAGTGTGTGGGGTGAGCAGTTCTTC. This codes for CATSVWGEQFF.

This clone was detected many times. The J gene is TRBJ1-3, the V gene TRBV11-2; no clear D gene. This CDR3 is built from 13 residues. Germline CDR1 and CDR2: SGHAT and FQNNGV. V was shortened by 3 bases and J by 7 bases, with 10 bases between the two germline ends. CDR3 protein: CASSLLMTNTIYF. CDR3 in DNA: TGTGCCAGCAGCTTGTTAATGACGAACACCATATATTTT.

As for this clone: Being one base from a much bigger clone, this may be a read error. J is TRBJ2-5 and V is TRBV10-3; TRBD2 aligns across 7 bases. This CDR3 is built from 16 residues. Germline assignment: CDR1 ENHRY and CDR2 SYGVKD. The CDR3 region is CAISGRASGDQDTQYF. CDR3 sequence (DNA): TGTGCCATCAGTGGTCGGGCTAGCGGAGATCAAGATACCCAGTACTTC.

This clone was seen a handful of times. The genes are TRBV18 and TRBJ1-1; D call uncertain. CDR1 KGHSH and CDR2 LQKENI come from the germline V gene. V was cut by 5 bases and J by 3 bases, with 13 bases left in between. The CDR3 consists of 14 residues. CDR3 sequence reads: CASSIAEADTEAFF. CDR3 nucleotide sequence: TGTGCCAGCTCAATCGCAGAGGCGGACACTGAAGCTTTCTTT.

Regarding this clone: A much larger clonotype is one base distant, so this may be a read error. This chain links TRBV29-1 with TRBJ2-1; D gene ambiguous. This CDR3 spans 12 amino acids. Trimming pared 1 base from V and 8 bases from J, leaving 9 bases between. Germline CDR1 and CDR2: SQVTM and ANQGSEA. CDR3 amino acids: CSVEGQRYEQFF. The DNA for the CDR3 is TGCAGCGTTGAAGGGCAACGCTATGAGCAGTTCTTC.

There are many counts of this clone. The chain recombines TRBV12-3 or TRBV12-4 with TRBJ1-5; the D is unclear. Trimming cost V 0 bases and J 7 bases, with 4 bases left between them. This CDR3 comprises 12 residues. The CDR3 reads CASSLADQPQHF. CDR3 DNA: TGTGCCAGCAGTTTAGCTGACCAGCCCCAGCATTTT.

This clone has a count of ten or more. The chain carries TRBV2 and TRBJ2-1, with D perhaps being TRBD1 or TRBD2 (5 bases each). Trimming removed 6 bases from V and 0 bases from J, with 18 bases in between. Germline CDR1 reads SNHLY; CDR2 reads FYNNEI. The CDR3 loop spans 17 amino acids. The CDR3 DNA reads as TGTGCCAGCAGAGACCCCGGGACGGCTAGCTCCTACAATGAGCAGTTCTTC. Protein: CASRDPGTASSYNEQFF.

This rearrangement joins TRBV9 to TRBJ2-1; 10 bases align to TRBD2. The germline gives CDR1 SGDLS, CDR2 YYNGEE. The V and J ends lost 3 bases and 0 bases, in that order; junction bases with no gene match: 3. CDR3 size: 16 residues. Here the CDR3 DNA reads TGTGCCAGCAGCGGAGCGGGAGGGAGCTCCTACAATGAGCAGTTCTTC. Amino acids: CASSGAGGSSYNEQFF.

This clone was counted ten times or more. The rearrangement links TRBV27 to TRBJ1-5; unclear D gene. Trimming pared 3 bases from V and 2 bases from J, leaving 11 bases between. CDR1 and CDR2 from the germline V gene are MNHEY and SMNVEV (reference sequence). The CDR3 runs 15 residues. CDR3: CASSLTPSGNQPQHF. The CDR3 DNA sequence: TGTGCCAGCAGTTTGACCCCATCAGGCAATCAGCCCCAGCATTTT.

This clone was counted between two and nine times. A single base separates this from a much larger clone, so it may be a read error. Other DNA sequences in the same sample also yield this CDR3. The chain employs TRBV20-1 and TRBJ2-2, with D unresolved. This CDR3 comprises 14 residues. CDR1 is DFQATT and CDR2 is SNEGSKA in the germline V gene (reference sequence). The chain's CDR3 is CSAPRPGPEEELFF. The CDR3 DNA is TGCAGCGCTCCACGCCCGGGCCCAGAAGAGGAGCTGTTTTTT.

This clone was observed many times. V is TRBV30 and J is TRBJ2-3; tentative D call: TRBD1 (6 bases). V was shortened by 2 bases and J by 8 bases, with 11 bases between the two germline ends. There are 12 residues in the CDR3. CDR1 is GTSNPN and CDR2 is SVGIG in the germline V gene (reference sequence). CDR3 coding DNA: TGTGCCTGGAGTCAAGGACAGACTACGCAGTATTTT. Translating it yields CAWSQGQTTQYF. Filled out from reference TRBV30 and TRBJ2-3, the complete variable domain reads SQTIHQWPATLVQPVGSPLSLECTVEGTSNPNLYWYRQAAGRGLQLLFYSVGIGQISSEVPQNLSASRPQDRQFILSSKKLLLSDSGFYLCAWSQGQTTQYFGPGTRLTVL.

This clone has ten or more counts. The genes are TRBV7-6 and TRBJ1-3; D ambiguous. Germline CDR1 reads SGHVS; CDR2 reads FNYEAQ. V was trimmed by 5 bases and J by 0 bases, leaving 17 bases between them. The CDR3 covers 17 residues. CDR3 residues: CASSRVPAASSGNTIYF. Written as DNA, the CDR3 is TGTGCCAGCAGCCGCGTCCCGGCTGCGAGCTCTGGAAACACCATATATTTT.

This rearrangement joins TRBV19 to TRBJ1-2; TRBD1 might be the D (5 bases). CDR3 length: 14 residues. Germline lookup yields CDR1 LNHDA and CDR2 SQIVND (reference sequence). V lost 5 bases and J 8 bases, leaving 18 bases between the germline ends. The CDR3 loop is CASSQIRDPGGYTF. As DNA, the CDR3 is TGTGCCAGTAGTCAAATCAGGGATCCGGGAGGCTACACCTTC.

This clone was detected many times. The V gene is TRBV27, the J gene TRBJ2-5, with D possibly being TRBD2 (7 bases). CDR1 and CDR2 from the germline V gene are MNHEY and SMNVEV (reference sequence). CDR3 length: 14 amino acids. The V and J ends lost 5 bases and 7 bases respectively, with 17 bases between them. The CDR3 region has the DNA TGTGCCAGCAGTCTGGGGGGGGCTGGAGGGACCCAGTACTTC. Translated, it gives CASSLGGAGGTQYF.

The chain uses TRBV18 and TRBJ1-5, with D unresolved. The CDR3 sequence is 16 residues long. Trimming took off 3 bases at V and 0 bases at J, with 12 bases between the two ends. Per germline, CDR1 KGHSH and CDR2 LQKENI. Here the CDR3 DNA reads TGTGCCAGCTCACCCGAACAGCTTAATAGCAATCAGCCCCAGCATTTT. It is translated as CASSPEQLNSNQPQHF.

This clone was observed a handful of times. The gene calls are TRBV18 and TRBJ2-3; D perhaps matches TRBD1 (6 bases). The CDR3 totals 17 residues. Trimming cost V 2 bases and J 1 base, with 16 bases left between them. Germline values: CDR1 KGHSH, CDR2 LQKENI. The CDR3 is CASSPDLQGVGTDTQYF. For the CDR3, the DNA is TGTGCCAGCTCACCAGACCTACAGGGAGTTGGCACAGATACGCAGTATTTT.

The table lists this clone with a few counts. Possible read error: a much larger clone is one base away. The chain links TRBV6-1 to TRBJ1-1; D unresolved. CDR1 and CDR2 (germline): MNHNS, SASEGT. CDR3 length equals 13 residues. The CDR3 coding sequence is TGTGCCAGCATGCGAGTCCTGAACACTGAAGCTTCCTTT. This gives the protein CASMRVLNTEASF.

This clone has just one count. One end of the junction does not line up with germline, which may come from a read error. V and J are TRBV5-1 and TRBJ2-7, with 7 bases lining up with TRBD1. The CDR3 is made up of 16 amino acids. Germline-derived CDR1 and CDR2 are SGHRS and YFSETQ. The CDR3 DNA follows: TGCGTCAGCAGCTGGGGAAGGGGGCCAGGCTCCTACGAGCAGTACTTC. Its protein product is CVSSWGRGPGSYEQYF. Full variable domain (rest looked up from reference TRBV5-1 and TRBJ2-7): KAGVTQTPRYLIKTRGQQVTLSCSPISGHRSVSWYQQTPGQGLQFLFEYFSETQRNKGNFPGRFSGRQFSNSRSEMNVSTLELGDSALYLCVSSWGRGPGSYEQYFGPGTRLTVT.

This clone was picked up a small number of times. The V and J genes are TRBV28 and TRBJ2-7; D gene ambiguous. The CDR3 length is 15 residues. Trimming cost V 3 bases and J 2 bases, with 14 bases left between them. The germline CDR1 and CDR2 sequences are MDHEN and SYDVKM. Here the CDR3 DNA reads TGTGCCAGCAGTTTGTGGCCTGTATTTACCTACGAGCAGTACTTC. Its protein is CASSLWPVFTYEQYF.

This clone was picked up a small number of times. A single base separates this from a much larger clone, so it may be a read error. The rearrangement joins TRBV5-1 to TRBJ2-5; D gene ambiguous. Looked up from germline, CDR1 is SGHRS and CDR2 is YFSETQ. CDR3 size: 15 residues. CDR3 coding DNA: TGCGCCAGCAGCCCCATAGGGAACAGTCAAGAGGCCCAGTACTTC. This translates into CASSPIGNSQEAQYF.

Ten or more counts support this clone. The chain uses TRBV10-3 and TRBJ1-6; TRBD1 aligns across 10 bases. Germline assignment: CDR1 ENHRY and CDR2 SYGVKD. The CDR3 sequence is 13 residues long. The V segment lost 10 bases and the J segment 10 bases; nucleotides outside the gene matches: 7. The CDR3 sequence: CATGDRGESPLHF. CDR3 sequence (DNA): TGTGCCACAGGGGACAGGGGTGAGTCACCCCTCCACTTT.

This clone was picked up many times. The chain recombines TRBV20-1 with TRBJ2-7; TRBD1 might be the D (6 bases). The V and J ends lost 5 bases and 6 bases respectively, with 11 bases between them. CDR1 and CDR2 (germline): DFQATT, SNEGSKA (reference sequence). The CDR3 has 11 amino acids. The DNA of the CDR3 is TGCAGTGCTCCCAGGGGCAGCGAGCAGTACTTC. It is translated as CSAPRGSEQYF.

In this sample, this clone turned up many times. The rearrangement links TRBV30 to TRBJ2-7; 9 bases fit TRBD1. The germline V gene has CDR1 GTSNPN and CDR2 SVGIG (reference sequence). The CDR3 length is 14 residues. V lost 6 bases and J lost 5; bases outside the gene matches: 11. CDR3 sequence: CACVARDRVHEQYF. CDR3 nucleotide sequence: TGTGCCTGCGTCGCTAGGGACAGGGTCCACGAGCAGTACTTC.

On this clone itself: A much larger clone lies one base from this, so it may be a read error. Other DNA sequences of this sample code for an identical CDR3. The chain recombines TRBV19 with TRBJ1-4; weak D call: TRBD1 (5 bases). CDR1 is LNHDA, CDR2 SQIVND, per germline (reference sequence). CDR3 size: 15 residues. DNA for the CDR3: TGTGCCAGTAGTATAGACCCGGGGACTAATGAAAAGCTGTTTTTT. It yields the protein CASSIDPGTNEKLFF.

This clone was seen ten or more times. The CDR3 region has the DNA TGTGCCACCCTTTCCCAGTGGGGTGAAGCTTTCTTT. It translates to CATLSQWGEAFF. The chain combines TRBV27 with TRBJ1-1, with D unclear. The germline gives CDR1 MNHEY, CDR2 SMNVEV (reference sequence). The CDR3 is made up of 12 amino acids. V dropped 10 bases and J dropped 7 bases, with 16 bases sitting between them.

V and J are TRBV6-2 or TRBV6-3 and TRBJ1-2; weak D call: TRBD1 (5 bases). The CDR3 spans 15 residues. The V gene lost 2 bases and the J gene lost 6 bases, with 16 bases spanning the gap. The germline V gene has CDR1 MNHEY and CDR2 SVGEGT. The CDR3 loop reads CASSYGTGPKDGYTF. In nucleotides, the CDR3 is TGTGCCAGCAGTTACGGAACAGGCCCCAAGGATGGCTACACCTTC.

Points on this clone: One junction end disagrees with the germline gene, perhaps due to a read error. The chain combines TRBV9 with TRBJ2-3, with no clear D. This CDR3 comprises 15 residues. Germline V gene data show CDR1 as SGDLS and CDR2 as YYNGEE. The CDR3 sequence is CTSASAGVSADTQYF. Here the CDR3 DNA reads TGTACCAGCGCGAGCGCCGGAGTAAGCGCAGATACGCAGTATTTT. The whole variable domain, remainder taken from reference TRBV9 and TRBJ2-3, is DSGVTQTPKHLITATGQRVTLRCSPRSGDLSVYWYQQSLDQGLQFLIQYYNGEERAKGNILERFSAQQFPDLHSELNLSSLELGDSALYFCTSASAGVSADTQYFGPGTRLTVL.

This clone was seen at least ten times. The J gene is TRBJ2-3, the V gene TRBV24-1; D not certain. Per germline, CDR1 KGHDR and CDR2 SFDVKD. This CDR3 spans 13 amino acids. V was pared by 4 bases and J by 6 bases, with 10 bases between. The CDR3 is CATSEIVSDTQYF. The CDR3 DNA sequence: TGTGCCACCAGTGAGATTGTTTCGGATACGCAGTATTTT.

DNA of the CDR3: TGTGCCAGCTCAGCGTCCCGTAGCGGAGGGGGTACTAGCACAGATACGCAGTATTTT. Residues: CASSASRSGGGTSTDTQYF. The chain combines TRBV18 with TRBJ2-3; either TRBD1 or TRBD2 may supply D (6 bases each). The germline V and J ends were trimmed by 5 bases and 0 bases, with 24 bases remaining between them. Germline values: CDR1 KGHSH, CDR2 LQKENI. The length of the CDR3 is 19 residues.